These 19 T cell receptor beta chains originate from one sample sequenced in a study of T cells in Graves' hyperthyroidism and ophthalmopathy. RNA transcripts gave rise to amplified TCR beta CDR3 regions. First-round RT-PCR of the TCR CDR3 relied on the HTBI primer set. TCRdb reanalysed the multiplex PCR reads using MiXCR and keeps one entry per CDR3 protein. Found here are hundreds of thousands of distinct CDR3 sequences, around 25% of them singletons; the top ten hold about 30%. Sequenced sample: blood. The source of these receptors is a man aged 40-49 years with Graves' hyperthyroidism that later progressed to Graves' ophthalmopathy.

This clonotype was seen at least ten times. The V and J genes are TRBV2 and TRBJ2-5; D gene unclear. The ends were cut back, 6 bases at V and 3 bases at J, with 20 bases in the middle. Germline V gives CDR1 SNHLY, CDR2 FYNNEI. The CDR3 is 16 residues long. DNA of the CDR3: TGTGCCAGCAGCCATCCACTAATCACATCGGAAGAGACCCAGTACTTC. This translates into CASSHPLITSEETQYF.

This clonotype was counted ten times or more. The V gene is TRBV5-1, the J gene TRBJ2-5; D call uncertain. The CDR3 covers 15 residues. Germline V gene sequence: CDR1 SGHRS, CDR2 YFSETQ. Trimming removed 1 base at V and 1 base at J, with 11 bases between. CDR3 nucleotides: TGCGCCAGCAGCTTGCTGATTGGGGTCCAAGAGACCCAGTACTTC. It is translated as CASSLLIGVQETQYF.

The chain couples TRBV20-1 to TRBJ1-2; 11 bases match TRBD1. Germline CDR1 reads DFQATT; CDR2 reads SNEGSKA (reference sequence). The CDR3 is made up of 12 amino acids. The CDR3 loop is CNGQGANYGYTF. CDR3 coding DNA: TGCAATGGACAGGGGGCGAACTATGGCTACACCTTC.

This clonotype has a count of ten or more. J is TRBJ1-2 and V is TRBV12-3 or TRBV12-4; D might be TRBD1 (5 bases). The V and J ends lost 4 bases and 2 bases respectively, with 11 bases between them. The CDR3 length is 14 residues. In DNA, the CDR3 is TGTGCCAGCAGTTGGGACGGGCCAAACTATGGCTACACCTTC. Translation gives CASSWDGPNYGYTF.

This rearrangement joins TRBV2 to TRBJ1-5, with 7 nucleotides matching TRBD1. CDR1 is SNHLY, CDR2 FYNNEI, per germline. V was pared by 4 bases and J by 0 bases, with 0 bases of the junction left unmatched. The CDR3 runs to 14 residues. The CDR3 sequence is CASSGDSSNQPQHF. DNA for the CDR3: TGTGCCAGCAGTGGGGACAGTAGCAATCAGCCCCAGCATTTT.

This clonotype appeared many times. DNA of the CDR3: TGTGCCAGCAGTGAAGCGACTGGGGGTGCGTACGAGCAGTACTTC. This codes for CASSEATGGAYEQYF. This chain joins TRBV6-1 and TRBJ2-7; D could derive from TRBD1 or TRBD2 (5 bases each). The germline CDR1 and CDR2 sequences are MNHNS and SASEGT. V was shortened by 0 bases and J by 4 bases, with 13 bases between the two germline ends. CDR3 length equals 15 residues.

This clonotype was recorded many times. The chain joins TRBV19 to TRBJ1-5; D may be TRBD1 (5 bases). The CDR3 is 17 residues long. V was clipped by 0 bases and J by 1 base, with 13 bases between them. Germline values: CDR1 LNHDA, CDR2 SQIVND (reference sequence). The CDR3 region has the DNA TGTGCCAGTAGTATAGACTTTCGGGGGTTGAGCAATCAGCCCCAGCATTTT. Residues: CASSIDFRGLSNQPQHF.

As to this clonotype: An end of the junction differs from the germline gene, which may be a read error. The CDR3 bases are TGTGCCAGCAGTAACTCTCTGGACATTAGCAATCAGCCCCAGCATTTT. Protein sequence: CASSNSLDISNQPQHF. The chain uses TRBV6-2 or TRBV6-3 and TRBJ1-5; maybe TRBD1 (5 bases). The CDR3 length is 16 residues. Germline V lookup: CDR1 MNHEY, CDR2 SVGEGT.

This clonotype was detected ten times or more. The rearrangement links TRBV10-3 to TRBJ2-7, with TRBD1 as a possible D gene (6 bases). The CDR3 spans 16 residues. V was shortened by 0 bases and J by 6 bases, with 18 bases between the two germline ends. Germline V gives CDR1 ENHRY, CDR2 SYGVKD. The CDR3 spells CAISESKYRDLREQYF. The CDR3 DNA sequence: TGTGCCATCAGTGAGTCGAAGTACAGGGATCTTCGCGAGCAGTACTTC.

This clonotype was observed at least ten times. The rearrangement links TRBV12-3 or TRBV12-4 to TRBJ2-7; D uncertain. V was pared by 6 bases and J by 3 bases, with 12 bases between. This CDR3 spans 13 amino acids. CDR3 residues: CASSKDAGYEQYF. Written as DNA, the CDR3 is TGTGCCAGCAGCAAGGACGCCGGCTACGAGCAGTACTTC.

This clonotype showed up many times. V is TRBV12-3 or TRBV12-4 and J is TRBJ2-2; 9 nucleotides line up with TRBD2. The J segment lost 6 bases and the V segment lost 2 bases, leaving 10 bases of the junction unmatched. This CDR3 is 17 amino acids long. The DNA for the CDR3 is TGTGCCAGCAGTTTATCAGTGGTAGCGGGAGAGCCCGGGGAGCTGTTTTTT. It encodes CASSLSVVAGEPGELFF.

This clonotype was picked up many times. The V call is TRBV7-3, the J call TRBJ2-2; TRBD2 might be the D (6 bases). Germline CDR1 and CDR2: SGHTA and FQGTGA. CDR3 length: 15 residues. The ends were cut back, 2 bases at V and 3 bases at J, with 10 bases in the middle. The CDR3 protein is CASSLGGVHTGELFF. The CDR3 DNA reads as TGTGCCAGCAGCTTAGGAGGGGTGCACACCGGGGAGCTGTTTTTT.

The gene calls are TRBV19 and TRBJ2-3; the match to TRBD2 covers 10 bases. This CDR3 is built from 15 residues. The germline CDR1 and CDR2 sequences are LNHDA and SQIVND (reference sequence). The V gene end was trimmed by 4 bases and the J gene end by 4 bases; junction bases not matched to a gene: 5. This CDR3 is CASSRNSGRSDTQYF. In nucleotides, the CDR3 is TGTGCCAGTAGTAGGAATAGCGGGAGGTCAGATACGCAGTATTTT.

This clonotype was seen repeatedly, ten times or more. J is TRBJ2-7 and V is TRBV13, with no clear D. V was cut by 6 bases and J by 0 bases, with 12 bases left in between. In germline, CDR1 is PRHDT, CDR2 FYEKMQ (reference sequence). The CDR3 covers 14 residues. The CDR3: CASRGGYTSYEQYF. CDR3 nucleotide sequence: TGTGCCAGCAGAGGTGGCTATACCTCCTACGAGCAGTACTTC.

This clonotype has a count of ten or more. At one of its ends the junction is not consistent with the germline gene, which may arise from a read error. The rearrangement links TRBV28 to TRBJ2-5, with no clear D. Per germline, CDR1 MDHEN and CDR2 SYDVKM. The CDR3 totals 11 residues. The CDR3 coding sequence is TGTGCCAGCAGCGGTCGGCGCTGGATGAACTTC. Translation: CASSGRRWMNF.

The chain joins TRBV11-2 to TRBJ2-2; a weak D match, TRBD1 (5 bases). Germline V gives CDR1 SGHAT, CDR2 FQNNGV. V shed 5 bases and J shed 3 bases, with 10 bases lying between them. The CDR3 consists of 14 residues. CDR3 in DNA: TGTGCCAGCAGCCAGACAGTGTACACCGGGGAGCTGTTTTTT. This translates into CASSQTVYTGELFF.

This clonotype was seen ten or more times. The gene calls are TRBV20-1 and TRBJ1-1, with 11 bases matching TRBD1. The V segment lost 0 bases and the J segment 9 bases; nucleotides outside the gene matches: 12. Looked up from germline, CDR1 is DFQATT and CDR2 is SNEGSKA (reference sequence). The CDR3 runs to 16 residues. The CDR3 coding sequence is TGCAGTGCTAGAGATCCCGGACAGGGGGCTGCGAGGAAAGCTTTCTTT. This gives the protein CSARDPGQGAARKAFF.

This clonotype showed up many times. The chain uses TRBV6-1 and TRBJ2-5, with a tentative D call TRBD1 (6 bases). The CDR3 contains 14 residues. The V end was cut by 4 bases, the J end by 5 bases, with 14 bases between. Germline V gives CDR1 MNHNS, CDR2 SASEGT. CDR3 amino acids: CASSGNRASETQYF. The CDR3, as DNA: TGTGCCAGCAGTGGGAACAGGGCATCTGAGACCCAGTACTTC.

This clonotype occurred many times. V gene TRBV19 combines with J gene TRBJ1-5; D gene unclear. From germline, CDR1 is LNHDA and CDR2 SQIVND (reference sequence). CDR3 length equals 15 residues. V lost 5 bases to trimming and J lost 2 bases, with 13 bases between them. The CDR3 DNA is TGTGCCAGTAGTCTGTCGGAGGGTGGCAATCAGCCCCAGCATTTT. This sequence encodes CASSLSEGGNQPQHF.